This T cell receptor beta chain was recovered during a study of shared clonotypes between healthy human individuals (dated by TCRdb to the early 2020s). Looking at the study overall: The cohort included three men and a couple of women between 18 and 49 years of age. For each donor, CD4 naive and CD4 memory were each run on three plates, CD8 naive on two plates, and CD8 memory on one plate. To estimate repertoire size and how much clonotype sharing occurs between individuals, the study deeply sequenced the blood TCR repertoires of several healthy adults. Libraries were prepared and TCR repertoires were sequenced by different laboratories using diverse techniques, in order to increase sequencing depth and limit assay-specific biases. Leukapheresis yielded between about 0.8 and 9.5 billion PBMCs per donor. Overall study outcomes, separate from this receptor: Rarefaction of sorted-subset datasets indicated incomplete sequencing despite the large sequencing depth. Higher generation probabilities were observed for clonotypes shared by all four sorted-subset donors than for non-shared clonotypes. Larger estimated clonotype richness was generally found for naive subsets than for memory subsets. Sampling was restricted to blood, and TCR repertoires in tissues likely differ from the TCR repertoires found in blood. Pairwise subsampling led to the expectation that sequencing depth would affect the degree of clonotype sharing among donors. Because the study included only a small number of donors, the genetic and exposure-history diversity represented was limited. Across several donors, about 5.2% of naive CD4, roughly 3.5% of naive CD8, roughly 2.2% of memory CD4, and about 0.44% of memory CD8 clonotypes were shared.

From the germline V gene, CDR1 is KGHSH and CDR2 is LQKENI. Including cysteine and phenylalanine, the CDR3 has 18 amino acids. Only the CDR3 DNA is retained, 54 bases long and in frame from the first base. After removal of 2 bases from V and 5 bases from J, the junction retains 14 bases not matched to a gene. This clone appeared a single time. It has no known antigen specificity. Nothing much larger sits one base from this clone, and base qualities are not available. The donors were healthy, HIV-negative adults with no recently reported acute infections or vaccinations. Every donor was a Caucasian adult living in Nashville, Tennessee, USA. CD4+ T cells were enriched by magnetic negative selection; naive cells were then positively selected on CD45RA, and the negative fraction formed the memory subset. After blood collection by leukapheresis, PBMCs were isolated using Ficoll-Histopaque density gradient centrifugation and then cryopreserved in the vapor phase of liquid nitrogen. Analytical flow cytometry was used to check the purity and quantity of every magnetically sorted T cell population. Genomic DNA was isolated from every sorted fraction and measured by UV absorbance on a Nanodrop 2000c.

Using the deep immunoSEQ assay, TCR CDR3 regions were amplified from genomic DNA by multiplex PCR. Extracted genomic DNA from each cell subset was spread evenly across all wells of several immunoSEQ 96-well plates, with each plate serving as a replicate. For sorted subsets, each replicate PCR was loaded with around 200 ng genomic DNA, equivalent to some 27,000 T cell genomes. Purified libraries were quantified with a Qubit 3.0 fluorometer, sized on a Bioanalyzer 2100, and re-quantified with the KAPA Library Quantification kit. Every immunoSEQ 96-well plate was sequenced on a dedicated single-read 150-cycle Illumina NextSeq 550 flow cell. Concerning the study's data processing: Because the immunoSEQ output included only junctional sequences and no quality scores, the filtering could not be the same as the filtering used for full-length reads. Sequences were annotated with PyIR, a Python wrapper for IgBLAST v1.9, and V/J genes and CDR3 were assigned using IMGT germline references. Any read was removed if the V/J assignment was weak (E-value above 1e-6), the CDR3 was missing, or the read contained stop codons, out-of-frame junctions, or ambiguous translated residues. V3J clonotypes were defined by identical inferred V gene, J gene, and CDR3 amino acid sequence. Percentage overlap between repertoires was calculated by dividing the number of shared unique clonotypes by the size of the smaller repertoire. Repertoire richness was assessed with RTK rarefaction, the Chao1 estimator, and Recon v2.1 estimates of unobserved clonotypes. Generation probabilities for all TCRbeta clonotypes obtained by the gDNA method from a handful of donors were computed using OLGA. Held by TCRdb, this immuneACCESS table contains in-frame sequences only and omits some clones. Under half of the omission traces to an unresolved V gene where checked; the cause of the rest is unknown. The V and J calls and the clone size are those of that table, but D and trimming were determined from the DNA. This sample has about 2 million clones in its table, and approximately 95% of those were observed once. In total, the top ten clones hold 0.1% to 0.15% of the sample.

The sequencing sample was made of naive CD4+ T cells sorted from blood. The cell subset or site label here, explained by the study, means: CD45RA+ positively selected. This TCR came from a man aged 18-30 years in good health. Rearrangement joined TRBV18 to TRBJ1-4; 7 of the junction bases match TRBD1. The CDR3 protein sequence reads: CASSPRGTGTALNEKLFF. The DNA reads as follows: TGTGCCAGCTCACCAAGGGGCACTGGGACAGCACTGAATGAAAAACTGTTTTTT.